The rows below give T cell receptor beta chains drawn from one sample of a study of cytomegalovirus exposure and HLA in healthy donors. The data were produced by immunoSEQ multiplex PCR, yet TCRdb's version contains in-frame clones alone and is incomplete. Of roughly 200,000 clones detected, 87% appear once; the ten largest clones hold 1% to 1.5%. The sample taken for sequencing was PBMCs. These TCRs come from a man under 40 in good health and CMV-seronegative. Both conserved end residues are trimmed from each CDR3. Fields, in order: clone size, V gene, CDR3 protein. Clone size is shown for a subset of rows, as once, few, many or a class of expanded clone.

- TRBV19 ASSDNADEQF
- TRBV19 ASSKGQKRMNTEAF
- TRBV5-1 ASRQLAGSGNTGELF
- TRBV6-6 ASGLRQPQH
once TRBV6-5 ASQGGETQY
- TRBV7-9 ASSPSPRREWETQY
- TRBV6-6 ATHRASSYNEQF
- TRBV7-2 ASSNGGQGAGETQY
once TRBV19 ASSPAGHEQF
- TRBV4-1 ASSQPGRNYNEQF
- TRBV30 AWSLQLYSNQPQH
once TRBV6-1 ATSQGGGYEQY
- TRBV15 ATRSDRVGANVLT
once TRBV5-1 ASSFGDVTSNTGELS
- TRBV2 ASSEVQLLMPQY
- TRBV19 ASSIARLASDTQY
- TRBV9 ASTGTPNTGELF
- TRBV5-4 ASLMGTSGTSSYNEQF
- TRBV7-6 ASSFAPVGSYAQETQY
once TRBV10-3 AISATGGAQETQY
few TRBV11-2 ASSLDRDYGYT
- TRBV7-9 ASSSLAGDEQF
few TRBV5-1 ASSLDPLGTGGAPNYGYT
- TRBV7-9 ASSGGDQPQH
- TRBV19 ASSLTGGPGSGQY
- TRBV28 ASSLPGVGGNIQY
- TRBV7-9 ASSLQGTDTQY
- TRBV4-2 ASSRGQRVPDTQY